The rows below give T cell receptor beta chains drawn from one sample of a study of radiotherapy plus CTLA-4 blockade in lung cancer. Only in-frame clones appear in the TCRdb table, and some are missing; sequencing was by immunoSEQ multiplex PCR. This table holds 50,000 to 70,000 clones, roughly 79% found once. The sequencing here drew on peripheral blood, taken from a patient treated with radiotherapy plus ipilimumab. The receptors stem from a human donor with non-small cell lung cancer whose response to radiotherapy plus ipilimumab could not be evaluated. CDR3s include the opening cysteine and the closing phenylalanine or tryptophan. Each record gives: D gene, J gene, clone size, V gene, CDR3 protein, CDR3 DNA. The D gene is left open where the match is weak. Clone size is not always given. Where it is, it says once, few, many or a class for expanded clones.

d_call: TRBD1
j_call: TRBJ2-5
clone_size: NA
v_call: TRBV5-1
cdr3_aa: CASSPRTGEETQYF
cdr3_nt: TGCGCCAGCAGCCCACGGACAGGGGAAGAGACCCAGTACTTC

d_call: TRBD1
j_call: TRBJ1-3
clone_size: once
v_call: TRBV6-1
cdr3_aa: CASSDGTGGLGNTIYF
cdr3_nt: TGTGCCAGCAGTGACGGGACAGGGGGCCTTGGAAACACCATATATTTT

d_call: TRBD2
j_call: TRBJ2-3
clone_size: once
v_call: TRBV27
cdr3_aa: CASSLGTSRRFTDTQYF
cdr3_nt: TGTGCCAGCAGTTTGGGGACTAGCCGCCGATTCACAGATACGCAGTATTTT

d_call: TRBD1
j_call: TRBJ1-2
clone_size: NA
v_call: TRBV5-1
cdr3_aa: CASSSGTANYGYTF
cdr3_nt: TGCGCCAGCAGCTCGGGGACAGCTAACTATGGCTACACCTTC

d_call: NA
j_call: TRBJ2-3
clone_size: NA
v_call: TRBV2
cdr3_aa: CASSERENTDTQYF
cdr3_nt: TGTGCCAGCAGTGAAAGGGAGAACACAGATACGCAGTATTTT

d_call: NA
j_call: TRBJ2-1
clone_size: NA
v_call: TRBV19
cdr3_aa: CASSIDALDGSSYNEQFF
cdr3_nt: TGTGCCAGTAGTATAGATGCCCTGGACGGGAGCTCCTACAATGAGCAGTTCTTC

d_call: TRBD1
j_call: TRBJ2-7
clone_size: NA
v_call: TRBV7-9
cdr3_aa: CASSSRTGGNEQYF
cdr3_nt: TGTGCCAGCAGCTCAAGGACAGGGGGTAACGAGCAGTACTTC

d_call: TRBD1
j_call: TRBJ1-6
clone_size: few
v_call: TRBV6-5
cdr3_aa: CASSYRQGPGSPLHF
cdr3_nt: TGTGCCAGCAGTTATCGACAGGGACCGGGTTCACCCCTCCACTTT

d_call: TRBD2
j_call: TRBJ2-5
clone_size: NA
v_call: TRBV7-9
cdr3_aa: CASSFLLAAQETQYF
cdr3_nt: TGTGCCAGCAGCTTCTTACTAGCGGCTCAAGAGACCCAGTACTTC

d_call: TRBD1
j_call: TRBJ1-3
clone_size: NA
v_call: TRBV11-2
cdr3_aa: CASSSTQGVSGNTIYF
cdr3_nt: TGTGCCAGCAGCTCGACCCAGGGGGTCTCTGGAAACACCATATATTTT

d_call: TRBD1
j_call: TRBJ1-2
clone_size: NA
v_call: TRBV5-6
cdr3_aa: CASRGQGARYGYTF
cdr3_nt: TGTGCCAGCAGGGGACAGGGGGCGCGCTATGGCTACACCTTC

d_call: TRBD1
j_call: TRBJ2-3
clone_size: NA
v_call: TRBV7-8
cdr3_aa: CASSRGQGRTDTQYF
cdr3_nt: TGTGCCAGCAGCCGAGGACAGGGTCGCACAGATACGCAGTATTTT

d_call: TRBD2
j_call: TRBJ2-7
clone_size: NA
v_call: TRBV6-5
cdr3_aa: CASSYRASGPYEQYF
cdr3_nt: TGTGCCAGCAGTTACCGGGCTAGCGGGCCCTACGAGCAGTACTTC

d_call: TRBD1
j_call: TRBJ2-6
clone_size: NA
v_call: TRBV5-1
cdr3_aa: CASSLAGGSGANVLTF
cdr3_nt: TGCGCCAGCAGCTTGGCAGGGGGCTCCGGGGCCAACGTCCTGACTTTC

d_call: TRBD1
j_call: TRBJ1-1
clone_size: NA
v_call: TRBV23-1
cdr3_aa: CASSQTNRGRSSRRGTEAFF
cdr3_nt: TGCGCCAGCAGTCAAACAAACAGGGGGCGTAGTTCCCGCCGGGGGACTGAAGCTTTCTTT

d_call: TRBD1
j_call: TRBJ1-5
clone_size: NA
v_call: TRBV10-3
cdr3_aa: CAISEQGNNQPQHF
cdr3_nt: TGTGCCATCAGTGAACAGGGGAACAATCAGCCCCAGCATTTT

d_call: NA
j_call: TRBJ1-5
clone_size: once
v_call: TRBV5-3
cdr3_aa: CANTGGRDWQPQHF
cdr3_nt: TGTGCCAATACCGGGGGGAGGGATTGGCAGCCCCAGCATTTT

d_call: NA
j_call: TRBJ2-1
clone_size: NA
v_call: TRBV7-9
cdr3_aa: CASSSPWSRHEQFF
cdr3_nt: TGTGCCAGCAGCTCCCCATGGAGCCGGCATGAGCAGTTCTTC

d_call: NA
j_call: TRBJ1-4
clone_size: NA
v_call: TRBV30
cdr3_aa: CAWRSEGSEKLFF
cdr3_nt: TGTGCCTGGAGAAGTGAGGGCTCTGAAAAACTGTTTTTT

d_call: TRBD1
j_call: TRBJ2-1
clone_size: NA
v_call: TRBV29-1
cdr3_aa: CSVERQGGNEQFF
cdr3_nt: TGCAGCGTTGAAAGACAGGGGGGCAATGAGCAGTTCTTC

d_call: TRBD2
j_call: TRBJ2-2
clone_size: NA
v_call: TRBV7-2
cdr3_aa: CASSYTSASVTGELFF
cdr3_nt: TGTGCCAGCAGCTATACTAGCGCCTCAGTAACCGGGGAGCTGTTTTTT

d_call: TRBD1
j_call: TRBJ1-4
clone_size: NA
v_call: TRBV6-6
cdr3_aa: CASNMGQGAEKLFF
cdr3_nt: TGTGCCAGTAATATGGGACAGGGGGCTGAAAAACTGTTTTTT

d_call: NA
j_call: TRBJ2-2
clone_size: NA
v_call: TRBV6-1
cdr3_aa: CATGRGANTGELFF
cdr3_nt: TGTGCCACCGGGCGGGGCGCGAACACCGGGGAGCTGTTTTTT

d_call: NA
j_call: TRBJ1-2
clone_size: NA
v_call: TRBV5-4
cdr3_aa: CASSLQESYTF
cdr3_nt: TGTGCCAGCAGCTTACAGGAGAGCTACACCTTC

d_call: TRBD1
j_call: TRBJ1-2
clone_size: NA
v_call: TRBV19
cdr3_aa: CASSLWTGVNYGYTF
cdr3_nt: TGTGCCAGTAGTCTATGGACAGGGGTAAACTATGGCTACACCTTC

d_call: TRBD2
j_call: TRBJ2-7
clone_size: NA
v_call: TRBV10-1
cdr3_aa: CASSSGGAGSEQYF
cdr3_nt: TGCGCCAGCTCAAGCGGGGGAGCGGGGTCCGAGCAGTACTTC

d_call: NA
j_call: TRBJ2-2
clone_size: NA
v_call: TRBV7-9
cdr3_aa: CASSFRVNTGELFF
cdr3_nt: TGTGCCAGCAGCTTCCGCGTAAACACCGGGGAGCTGTTTTTT

d_call: NA
j_call: TRBJ2-1
clone_size: NA
v_call: TRBV28
cdr3_aa: CASRASNLNNEQFF
cdr3_nt: TGTGCCAGCAGGGCCAGTAATTTGAACAATGAGCAGTTCTTC

d_call: TRBD2
j_call: TRBJ2-3
clone_size: NA
v_call: TRBV2
cdr3_aa: CASSSRLAGVADTQYF
cdr3_nt: TGTGCCAGCAGCAGCAGGCTAGCGGGAGTGGCAGATACGCAGTATTTT

d_call: NA
j_call: TRBJ2-7
clone_size: NA
v_call: TRBV7-9
cdr3_aa: CASSSDSNQPYEQYF
cdr3_nt: TGTGCCAGCAGCTCCGATTCTAACCAACCCTACGAGCAGTACTTC

d_call: TRBD1
j_call: TRBJ1-5
clone_size: NA
v_call: TRBV2
cdr3_aa: CASSKGTGWTQHF
cdr3_nt: TGTGCCAGCAGTAAAGGGACAGGGTGGACCCAGCATTTT

d_call: NA
j_call: TRBJ2-1
clone_size: once
v_call: TRBV6-1
cdr3_aa: CASSDRAESSYNEQFF
cdr3_nt: TGTGCCAGCAGTGACAGAGCGGAGAGCTCCTACAATGAGCAGTTCTTC

d_call: NA
j_call: TRBJ2-1
clone_size: few
v_call: TRBV4-1
cdr3_aa: CASSHALASSSYNEQFF
cdr3_nt: TGCGCCAGCAGCCACGCGCTAGCTTCGAGCTCCTACAATGAGCAGTTCTTC

d_call: TRBD2
j_call: TRBJ2-2
clone_size: NA
v_call: TRBV6-6
cdr3_aa: CASSLAGGTGELFF
cdr3_nt: TGTGCCAGCAGTTTAGCGGGGGGCACCGGGGAGCTGTTTTTT

d_call: TRBD1
j_call: TRBJ2-7
clone_size: NA
v_call: TRBV5-1
cdr3_aa: CASSSTGQGYEQYF
cdr3_nt: TGCGCCAGCAGCTCAACGGGACAGGGCTACGAGCAGTACTTC

d_call: TRBD2
j_call: TRBJ2-1
clone_size: NA
v_call: TRBV9
cdr3_aa: CASSVGLGLAGDEQFF
cdr3_nt: TGTGCCAGCAGCGTAGGGCTCGGACTAGCGGGAGACGAGCAGTTCTTC

d_call: NA
j_call: TRBJ2-2
clone_size: NA
v_call: TRBV11-2
cdr3_aa: CASSSPGQPIIGELFF
cdr3_nt: TGTGCCAGCAGTTCGCCGGGACAACCCATAATCGGGGAGCTGTTTTTT

d_call: TRBD2
j_call: TRBJ2-3
clone_size: NA
v_call: TRBV28
cdr3_aa: CASSFRATSGTTDTQYF
cdr3_nt: TGTGCCAGCAGTTTCCGCGCGACTAGCGGGACCACAGATACGCAGTATTTT

d_call: TRBD1
j_call: TRBJ1-1
clone_size: NA
v_call: TRBV6-5
cdr3_aa: CASNQPGGGTEAFF
cdr3_nt: TGTGCCAGCAACCAACCAGGGGGCGGCACTGAAGCTTTCTTT

d_call: NA
j_call: TRBJ2-7
clone_size: NA
v_call: TRBV6-6
cdr3_aa: CASSPQGRPSYEQYF
cdr3_nt: TGTGCCAGCAGTCCCCAGGGGCGCCCTTCCTACGAGCAGTACTTC

d_call: NA
j_call: TRBJ1-4
clone_size: NA
v_call: TRBV28
cdr3_aa: CASSLRGMVEKLFF
cdr3_nt: TGTGCCAGCAGTTTGAGAGGGATGGTTGAAAAACTGTTTTTT